These 30 T cell receptor beta chains were all obtained from the same sample, sequenced in a study of T-cell reconstitution after alpha-beta-depleted transplantation in children. Unique molecular identifiers were incorporated when the TCRbeta library was constructed. TCRdb passed the PCR reads through MiXCR, listing each CDR3 protein once. The sample shows fewer than 550,000 distinct CDR3 sequences, roughly 11% of them seen only once. The input for sequencing was PBMCs, mostly from graft donor cells, taken 180 days after TCRalphabeta/CD19-depleted stem cell transplant. The receptors derive from a female patient aged 2-10 years who had a stem cell transplant for aplastic anemia, so the T cells may come from the graft donor.

This clonotype occurred a few times. The chain recombines TRBV29-1 with TRBJ1-3, with D maybe TRBD1 (5 bases). Looked up from germline, CDR1 is SQVTM and CDR2 is ANQGSEA. V was clipped by 0 bases and J by 5 bases, with 14 bases between them. The CDR3 length is 15 residues. CDR3 DNA: TGCAGCGTTGAAGATCCCCAGGGAAGGCGAAACACCATATATTTT. It encodes CSVEDPQGRRNTIYF.

This clonotype was counted between two and nine times. V is TRBV15 and J is TRBJ2-5; 10 positions match TRBD1. The ends lost 5 bases at V and 5 bases at J; junction bases unmatched: 8. CDR1 is LNHNV and CDR2 is YYDKDF in the germline V gene (reference sequence). This CDR3 has 15 amino acids. The CDR3: CATSFSGTGDETQYF. CDR3 bases: TGTGCCACCAGCTTCTCCGGGACAGGGGACGAGACCCAGTACTTC.

CDR3 residues: CASSLSLLSGNTIYF. The CDR3, as DNA: TGTGCCAGCAGTTTGTCATTACTCTCTGGAAACACCATATATTTT. The V call is TRBV12-3 or TRBV12-4, the J call TRBJ1-3; D gene unclear. CDR3 size: 15 residues. Trimming left V 3 bases short and J 0 bases short, with 9 bases between.

This clonotype was seen only a few times. The chain combines TRBV24-1 with TRBJ2-7, with 9 bases identical to TRBD1. Germline lookup yields CDR1 KGHDR and CDR2 SFDVKD. After removal of 2 bases from V and 6 bases from J, the junction contained 13 bases not matched to a gene. CDR3 length: 17 amino acids. The CDR3 DNA follows: TGTGCCACCAGTGATTCTCTCGGAGGGACAGGGTATGCCGAGCAGTACTTC. It codes for CATSDSLGGTGYAEQYF.

This chain uses TRBV18 with TRBJ2-1; D perhaps matches TRBD2 (5 bases). CDR3 length: 12 amino acids. The V end lost 2 bases, the J end lost 9 bases, and 8 bases lay between the germline ends. The V gene's germline CDR1 is KGHSH and CDR2 LQKENI. The CDR3 here is CASSPVGGEQFF. DNA of the CDR3: TGTGCCAGCTCACCAGTCGGAGGTGAGCAGTTCTTC.

This clonotype was seen a handful of times. The chain couples TRBV6-2 or TRBV6-3 to TRBJ2-7; D gene ambiguous. The CDR3 sequence is 18 residues long. In germline, CDR1 is MNHEY, CDR2 SVGEGT. V lost 6 bases and J lost 5, with 29 bases in between. CDR3 nucleotides: TGTGCCAGCAGAGATCCTACTTCAAGACTGGCTAGGATGGACGAGCAGTACTTC. Translating gives CASRDPTSRLARMDEQYF.

At least ten counts were recorded for this clonotype. The CDR3 is CASSFARIGGTEAFF. CDR3 DNA sequence: TGTGCCAGCAGCTTCGCGAGGATCGGTGGCACTGAAGCTTTCTTT. The chain combines TRBV7-2 with TRBJ1-1; unclear D gene. The CDR3 has 15 amino acids. Deletions cut 3 bases from V and 4 bases from J, with 15 bases between. Germline-derived CDR1 and CDR2 are SGHTA and FQGNSA.

This clonotype was detected a few times. The chain couples TRBV9 to TRBJ2-7, with unresolved D. The germline V gene has CDR1 SGDLS and CDR2 YYNGEE. The CDR3 loop spans 15 amino acids. Trimming left V 0 bases short and J 0 bases short, with 10 bases between. In DNA form, the CDR3 reads TGTGCCAGCAGCGTAGGCCAACAAAGCTCCTACGAGCAGTACTTC. It yields the protein CASSVGQQSSYEQYF.

This clonotype was seen repeatedly, ten times or more. This chain's CDR3 is CASSLGSPGTQYF. The CDR3, as DNA: TGCGCCAGCAGTCTCGGGAGTCCCGGGACCCAGTACTTC. This chain connects TRBV4-3 to TRBJ2-5; the D gene is possibly TRBD2 (6 bases). The CDR3 totals 13 residues. CDR1 and CDR2 (germline): LGHNA, YSLEER. Trimming cost V 6 bases and J 7 bases, with 15 bases left between them.

The chain recombines TRBV7-9 with TRBJ1-2; 7 bases are a match to TRBD1. Germline values: CDR1 SEHNR, CDR2 FQNEAQ (reference sequence). The CDR3 runs 14 residues. Trimming at V came to 5 bases and at J to 1 base, leaving 4 bases not matched to a gene. CDR3: CASSIRDSNYGYTF. CDR3 DNA: TGTGCCAGCAGCATCAGGGACAGTAACTATGGCTACACCTTC.

This chain connects TRBV3-1 to TRBJ2-1; D unresolved. The CDR3 is made up of 15 amino acids. Germline values: CDR1 LGHDT, CDR2 YNNKEL (reference sequence). V lost 4 bases and J lost 9, with 19 bases in between. CDR3 coding DNA: TGTGCCAGCAGCCCCTATTTCGGCTCGAAGGGTGAGCAGTTCTTC. This gives the protein CASSPYFGSKGEQFF.

Here the CDR3 reads CATGGRNSPLHF. CDR3 coding DNA: TGTGCCACCGGAGGACGTAATTCACCCCTCCACTTT. This chain joins TRBV15 and TRBJ1-6; D is unclear. The germline CDR1 and CDR2 sequences are LNHNV and YYDKDF (reference sequence). V dropped 8 bases and J dropped 6 bases, with 8 bases sitting between them. This CDR3 has 12 residues.

This clonotype was seen a few times. This rearrangement joins TRBV20-1 to TRBJ2-7; D gene ambiguous. This CDR3 is built from 13 residues. Trimming stripped 5 bases from V and 5 bases from J, with 16 bases between. Germline CDR1 reads DFQATT; CDR2 reads SNEGSKA (reference sequence). CDR3 amino acids: CSADRARRDEQYF. The CDR3 coding sequence is TGCAGTGCTGACCGGGCCAGAAGGGACGAGCAGTACTTC.

This clonotype was found a few times. The chain couples TRBV20-1 to TRBJ1-2, with 7 bases identical to TRBD1. The CDR3 contains 13 residues. J gave up 4 bases and V 7 bases, and 9 bases lay outside the gene matches. Germline V CDR1 and CDR2: DFQATT, SNEGSKA (reference sequence). CDR3 nucleotide sequence: TGCAGTGGGCTGGGGGACAGCACCTATGGCTACACCTTC. This gives the protein CSGLGDSTYGYTF.

This clonotype was seen a handful of times. This rearrangement joins TRBV7-9 to TRBJ2-5, with 7 bases matching TRBD2. The CDR3 extends over 15 amino acids. V lost 6 bases to trimming and J lost 0 bases; unmatched junction nucleotides: 7. Germline V gene lookup returns CDR1 SEHNR and CDR2 FQNEAQ (reference sequence). CDR3 loop: CASRLLRGDQETQYF. Written as DNA, the CDR3 is TGTGCCAGCAGGCTCCTCCGGGGGGACCAAGAGACCCAGTACTTC. The full variable domain, completed using reference TRBV7-9 and TRBJ2-5, is DTGVSQNPRHKITKRGQNVTFRCDPISEHNRLYWYRQTLGQGPEFLTYFQNEAQLEKSRLLSDRFSAERPKGSFSTLEIQRTEQGDSAMYLCASRLLRGDQETQYFGPGTRLLVL.

The V gene is TRBV27, the J gene TRBJ2-1; a weak D match, TRBD2 (6 bases). CDR1 is MNHEY, CDR2 SMNVEV, per germline (reference sequence). The CDR3 runs 15 residues. V was cut by 8 bases and J by 0 bases, with 14 bases left in between. The CDR3 DNA is TGTGCCAGCTTCTCGAGGGGACTCTCCTACAATGAGCAGTTCTTC. Translating it yields CASFSRGLSYNEQFF.

This clonotype was seen a handful of times. The chain is built from TRBV10-3 and TRBJ2-3, with 14 bases fitting TRBD2. The germline V gene encodes CDR1 ENHRY and CDR2 SYGVKD. V was clipped by 2 bases and J by 2 bases; unmatched bases: 12. The length of the CDR3 is 20 residues. This chain's CDR3 is CAISEPSQQGLAGVTDTQYF. The CDR3 DNA reads as TGTGCCATCAGTGAGCCGAGTCAACAGGGACTAGCGGGAGTCACAGATACGCAGTATTTT.

In regard to this clonotype: A much larger clone differs from this one at a single base, so this may be a read error. V gene TRBV12-3 or TRBV12-4 combines with J gene TRBJ2-7; D might be TRBD2 (6 bases). V lost 0 bases and J 3 bases, leaving 18 bases between the germline ends. The CDR3 covers 17 residues. For the CDR3, the DNA is TGTGCCAGCAGTTTAGCATTCGCGCCGGAGGGCTTCTACGAGCAGTACGTC. The encoded protein is CASSLAFAPEGFYEQYV.

The gene calls are TRBV15 and TRBJ2-5, with TRBD2 matching 7 bases. Germline V lookup: CDR1 LNHNV, CDR2 YYDKDF (reference sequence). This CDR3 has 17 residues. The ends lost 1 base at V and 0 bases at J; junction bases unmatched: 8. In nucleotides, the CDR3 is TGTGCCACCAGCAGAGGCGGTAGCGGGTGGTACCAAGAGACCCAGTACTTC. Translation: CATSRGGSGWYQETQYF. The full variable domain, its missing parts supplied by reference TRBV15 and TRBJ2-5, is DAMVIQNPRYQVTQFGKPVTLSCSQTLNHNVMYWYQQKSSQAPKLLFHYYDKDFNNEADTPDNFQSRRPNTSFCFLDIRSPGLGDTAMYLCATSRGGSGWYQETQYFGPGTRLLVL.

This chain uses TRBV21-1 with TRBJ1-6; the table's D call, TRBD1, has no DNA check behind it. TRBV21-1 is marked as a pseudogene. This CDR3 contains 14 residues. DNA of the CDR3: TGTGCCAGCAGCAAGAACAGGGGTAATTCACCCCTCCACTTT. It specifies CASSKNRGNSPLHF.

This clonotype was detected a few times. This chain connects TRBV18 to TRBJ2-5; 7 positions agree with TRBD1. Germline-derived CDR1 and CDR2 are KGHSH and LQKENI. J gave up 3 bases and V 1 base, and 5 bases lay outside the gene matches. The CDR3 loop spans 15 amino acids. The CDR3 protein is CASSPQTGQEETQYF. The DNA of the CDR3 is TGTGCCAGCTCACCACAGACAGGGCAGGAAGAGACCCAGTACTTC.

This chain links TRBV14 with TRBJ2-2; no clear D. V dropped 1 base and J dropped 0 bases, with 6 bases sitting between them. The V gene's germline CDR1 is SGHDN and CDR2 FVKESK. CDR3 length equals 15 residues. The CDR3 DNA reads as TGTGCCAGCAGCCAAGCGGAATCGAACACCGGGGAGCTGTTTTTT. It encodes CASSQAESNTGELFF.

The chain joins TRBV5-1 to TRBJ2-1; D not resolved. This CDR3 region has 15 residues. The germline CDR1 and CDR2 sequences are SGHRS and YFSETQ. The ends were cut back, 0 bases at V and 0 bases at J, with 7 bases in the middle. CDR3 protein: CASSLGANSYNEQFF. The CDR3 nucleotides are TGCGCCAGCAGCTTGGGCGCCAACTCCTACAATGAGCAGTTCTTC.

Only a few counts were recorded for this clonotype. The V call is TRBV21-1, the J call TRBJ1-1; the D segment call TRBD1 is taken from the table without a DNA check. TRBV21-1 is annotated as a pseudogene. The CDR3 covers 15 residues. The CDR3 DNA is TGTGCCAGCAGCCGCAAGGGGGCCGGCGGCACTGAAGCTTTCTTT. This translates into CASSRKGAGGTEAFF.

The chain links TRBV7-2 to TRBJ2-7, with 7 bases that match TRBD1. In germline, CDR1 is SGHTA, CDR2 FQGNSA. The CDR3 has 13 residues. With 5 bases clipped from V and 7 bases from J, the junction kept 8 bases outside the gene matches. CDR3 protein: CASSPDRLREQYV. The CDR3, as DNA: TGTGCCAGCAGCCCGGACAGGTTGAGGGAGCAGTACGTC.

This clonotype was picked up a small number of times. V and J are TRBV10-3 and TRBJ2-2, with D perhaps matching TRBD1 or TRBD2 (5 bases each). The germline gives CDR1 ENHRY, CDR2 SYGVKD. The CDR3 is 13 amino acids. CDR3 nucleotide sequence: TGTACCGTGGGGGATGTGAACACCGGGGAGCTGTTTTTT. Protein: CTVGDVNTGELFF.

This clonotype was observed a handful of times. The V and J genes are TRBV29-1 and TRBJ2-4; TRBD2 might be the D (6 bases). The ends were cut back, 3 bases at V and 0 bases at J, with 15 bases in the middle. The germline CDR1 and CDR2 sequences are SQVTM and ANQGSEA. CDR3 length: 16 residues. CDR3 sequence: CSVEGGGLLAKNIQYF. As DNA, the CDR3 is TGCAGCGTTGAGGGAGGAGGACTACTAGCCAAAAACATTCAGTACTTC.

This clonotype was seen many times. The chain carries TRBV5-1 and TRBJ2-1; D is possibly TRBD2 (6 bases). Germline lookup yields CDR1 SGHRS and CDR2 YFSETQ. The CDR3 contains 14 residues. V lost 4 bases, J lost 1 base, and 9 bases lay in between. CDR3 protein: CASSGGESYNEQFF. CDR3 coding DNA: TGCGCCAGCAGCGGAGGGGAGTCCTACAATGAGCAGTTCTTC.

Only a few counts were recorded for this clonotype. The chain links TRBV20-1 to TRBJ2-1, with a possible D match to TRBD1 (6 bases). This CDR3 is 13 amino acids long. Trimming shortened V by 6 bases and J by 7 bases, and 16 bases separated the two germline ends. Germline V gene sequence: CDR1 DFQATT, CDR2 SNEGSKA (reference sequence). The chain's CDR3 is CSASPGHRNEQFF. The CDR3 coding sequence is TGCAGTGCCAGCCCGGGACACCGGAATGAGCAGTTCTTC.

This clonotype came up many times. The chain links TRBV7-8 to TRBJ2-1; TRBD1 agrees at 8 bases. V lost 2 bases to trimming and J lost 4 bases; unmatched junction nucleotides: 4. In germline, CDR1 is SGHVS, CDR2 FQNEAQ. The CDR3 sequence is 15 residues long. The CDR3 protein is CASSLTTGGYNEQFF. DNA of the CDR3: TGTGCCAGCAGCTTAACAACAGGGGGTTACAATGAGCAGTTCTTC.